One and the same sample provided the 24 T cell receptor beta chains below, sequenced in a study of Ad26.COV2.S vaccination and SARS-CoV-2 variants. Assay: immunoSEQ multiplex PCR; the TCRdb copy retains only in-frame clones and omits some. The table shows roughly 140,000 clones, with about nine tenths occurring only once. The material sequenced was peripheral blood, taken after recovery from COVID-19. Receptor source: a human donor who had recovered from COVID-19.

The chain recombines TRBV7-9 with TRBJ2-7; D is unresolved. The CDR3 spans 11 residues. Trimming took 3 bases from V and 0 from J, leaving 0 bases between them. Germline values: CDR1 SEHNR, CDR2 FQNEAQ (reference sequence). CDR3 DNA: TGTGCCAGCAGCTTCTCCTACGAGCAGTACTTC. Translation: CASSFSYEQYF.

The J gene is TRBJ1-1, the V gene TRBV6-6; no firm D call. The germline CDR1 and CDR2 sequences are MNHNY and SVGAGI (reference sequence). With 7 bases removed from V and 1 base from J, the gap between germline ends came to 10 bases. This CDR3 region has 13 residues. The CDR3 region is CASIRNPNTEAFF. DNA of the CDR3: TGTGCCAGCATCCGGAATCCGAACACTGAAGCTTTCTTT.

This clone was seen a single time. The rearrangement links TRBV6-5 to TRBJ2-7; TRBD1 might be the D (6 bases). The germline gives CDR1 MNHEY, CDR2 SVGAGI. CDR3 length: 15 amino acids. V was trimmed by 0 bases and J by 3 bases, leaving 12 bases between them. CDR3 coding DNA: TGTGCCAGCAGTTACTCCTGGGGGCCAGACTACGAGCAGTACTTC. Encoded protein: CASSYSWGPDYEQYF.

CDR3: CASSPDRGLSGNTIYF. CDR3 DNA: TGTGCCAGCAGCCCCGACAGGGGGCTTTCCGGAAACACCATATATTTT. This chain links TRBV7-2 with TRBJ1-3; 10 bases map to TRBD1. V was clipped by 5 bases and J by 4 bases; unmatched bases: 8. The germline V gene encodes CDR1 SGHTA and CDR2 FQGNSA. The CDR3 loop spans 16 amino acids.

This chain joins TRBV7-6 and TRBJ2-3; no clear D. CDR3 size: 12 residues. Trimming left V 4 bases short and J 3 bases short, with 5 bases between. Germline CDR1 and CDR2: SGHVS and FNYEAQ. The CDR3 sequence: CASSSETDTQYF. The CDR3 region has the DNA TGTGCCAGCAGCTCCGAAACAGATACGCAGTATTTT.

The table lists this clone with a count of one. The V and J genes are TRBV19 and TRBJ1-5; D gene ambiguous. Trimming removed 10 bases at V and 6 bases at J, with 16 bases between. Germline assignment: CDR1 LNHDA and CDR2 SQIVND (reference sequence). The CDR3 spans 13 residues. The CDR3 DNA reads TGTGCCACTAACATAGTCTTGGGTCAGCCCCAGCATTTT. Translated, it gives CATNIVLGQPQHF.

The chain combines TRBV3-1 (or the pseudogene TRBV3-2) with TRBJ1-1; D gene uncertain. Germline V CDR1 and CDR2: LGHDT, YNNKEL (reference sequence). This CDR3 has 12 amino acids. V lost 4 bases and J lost 0, with 3 bases in between. CDR3 nucleotides: TGTGCCAGCAGCCTTTTGAACACTGAAGCTTTCTTT. Translation: CASSLLNTEAFF.

The chain couples TRBV4-3 to TRBJ1-6; D not certain. Germline loops: CDR1 LGHNA, CDR2 YSLEER. This CDR3 spans 16 amino acids. With 0 bases removed from V and 0 bases from J, the gap between germline ends came to 6 bases. CDR3 in amino acids: CASSQDKGSYNSPLHF. DNA of the CDR3: TGCGCCAGCAGCCAAGATAAAGGCTCCTATAATTCACCCCTCCACTTT.

The rearrangement links TRBV29-1 to TRBJ2-7, with 15 positions matching TRBD2. The CDR3 totals 15 residues. V lost 4 bases and J lost 5; bases outside the gene matches: 6. CDR1 is SQVTM and CDR2 is ANQGSEA in the germline V gene. CDR3 nucleotide sequence: TGCAGCGTTGGGATAGGGACTAGCGGGGGGAACGAGCAGTACTTC. Translating gives CSVGIGTSGGNEQYF.

This clone was seen a single time. The chain recombines TRBV28 with TRBJ1-5; TRBD1 matches at 8 bases. With V trimmed by 3 bases and J by 4 bases, 5 bases remained unmatched. The germline gives CDR1 MDHEN, CDR2 SYDVKM. The CDR3 runs to 15 residues. The CDR3: CASSFRDRPNQPQHF. Written as DNA, the CDR3 is TGTGCCAGCAGTTTCCGGGACAGGCCAAATCAGCCCCAGCATTTT.

The rearrangement uses TRBV6-5 and TRBJ2-2; no reliable D call. The CDR3 spans 15 residues. Germline-derived CDR1 and CDR2 are MNHEY and SVGAGI. V shed 2 bases and J shed 1 base, with 8 bases lying between them. CDR3 loop: CASSYDRMNTGELFF. In DNA form, the CDR3 reads TGTGCCAGCAGTTACGACCGGATGAACACCGGGGAGCTGTTTTTT.

The V call is TRBV4-2, the J call TRBJ2-1; D is undetermined. V lost 1 base and J 2 bases, leaving 6 bases between the germline ends. Germline V gives CDR1 LGHNA, CDR2 YNFKEQ. The CDR3 has 14 amino acids. DNA for the CDR3: TGTGCCAGCAGCCAAGGCACTACCTACAATGAGCAGTTCTTC. Translation gives CASSQGTTYNEQFF.

The CDR3 bases are TGCGCCAGCAGTGGTTCACAGGGGGTTCTCTTCTTT. Encoded protein: CASSGSQGVLFF. This chain links TRBV10-2 with TRBJ1-1; 8 bases line up with TRBD1. The length of the CDR3 is 12 residues. The germline CDR1 and CDR2 sequences are WSHSY and SAAADI. V lost 4 bases, J lost 14 bases, and 9 bases stayed unmatched.

V is TRBV6-2 or TRBV6-3 and J is TRBJ1-5; 8 nucleotides align to TRBD1. The CDR3 is made up of 15 amino acids. V gave up 6 bases and J gave up 0 bases; unmatched junction bases: 4. CDR1 MNHEY and CDR2 SVGEGT come from the germline V gene. CDR3 amino acids: CASSLDRGSNQPQHF. The CDR3 DNA reads TGTGCCAGCAGCCTCGACAGGGGTAGCAATCAGCCCCAGCATTTT.

The genes are TRBV5-1 and TRBJ1-3; D remains ambiguous. The V gene's germline CDR1 is SGHRS and CDR2 YFSETQ. Trimming removed 7 bases at V and 0 bases at J, with 14 bases between. This CDR3 has 15 amino acids. CDR3 DNA sequence: TGCGCCAGCTCCTCCGACGGAAGCTCTGGAAACACCATATATTTT. This gives the protein CASSSDGSSGNTIYF.

The V and J genes are TRBV5-1 and TRBJ2-7; 8 nucleotides align to TRBD1. Germline V gene sequence: CDR1 SGHRS, CDR2 YFSETQ. After removal of 2 bases from V and 0 bases from J, the junction contained 1 base not matched to a gene. The CDR3 length is 14 residues. This CDR3 reads CASSFDRGSYEQYF. CDR3 nucleotides: TGCGCCAGCAGCTTCGACAGGGGCTCCTACGAGCAGTACTTC.

The genes are TRBV28 and TRBJ1-2; 8 bases align to TRBD1. Germline trimming cut 3 bases from V and 2 bases from J; bases unmatched to any gene: 5. The CDR3 length is 15 residues. Germline CDR1 is MDHEN and CDR2 is SYDVKM. CDR3: CASSFGSGGNYGYTF. The CDR3 DNA sequence: TGTGCCAGCAGTTTTGGTTCAGGGGGCAACTATGGCTACACCTTC.

The CDR3 reads CSASIQAPTEAFF. In nucleotides, the CDR3 is TGCAGTGCTAGTATTCAGGCCCCCACTGAAGCTTTCTTT. This chain links TRBV20-1 with TRBJ1-1; D gene unclear. The CDR3 consists of 13 residues. The germline V gene encodes CDR1 DFQATT and CDR2 SNEGSKA (reference sequence). Trimming took 3 bases from V and 4 from J, leaving 12 bases between them.

This sequence joins TRBV7-2 and TRBJ1-3; D might be TRBD1 (5 bases). Germline-derived CDR1 and CDR2 are SGHTA and FQGNSA. The CDR3 has 15 amino acids. V was shortened by 2 bases and J by 4 bases, with 12 bases between the two germline ends. DNA of the CDR3: TGTGCCAGCAGCTTACGGGACCAACAGGGAAACACCATATATTTT. This codes for CASSLRDQQGNTIYF.

This clone turned up a few times. The chain couples TRBV30 to TRBJ1-5, with 7 bases matching TRBD1. V was pared by 3 bases and J by 4 bases, with 0 bases of the junction left unmatched. The germline gives CDR1 GTSNPN, CDR2 SVGIG (reference sequence). This CDR3 comprises 12 residues. DNA of the CDR3: TGTGCCTGGAGACAGGGGAATCAGCCCCAGCATTTT. Its translation is CAWRQGNQPQHF.

This clone was detected only a few times. V usage is TRBV6-2 or TRBV6-3 and J usage is TRBJ1-6; tentative D call: TRBD1 (6 bases). The CDR3 is 13 residues long. Trimming took 5 bases from V and 11 from J, leaving 13 bases between them. The germline V gene has CDR1 MNHEY and CDR2 SVGEGT. CDR3 residues: CASSVTGITPLHF. The DNA for the CDR3 is TGTGCCAGCAGTGTCACAGGGATCACACCCCTCCACTTT.

The DNA of the CDR3 is TGTGCCAGCAGCTTAGGACCCTCTAGCGGGGGATTCACAGATACGCAGTATTTT. The encoded protein is CASSLGPSSGGFTDTQYF. The genes are TRBV13 and TRBJ2-3; the match to TRBD2 covers 10 bases. The V gene end was trimmed by 0 bases and the J gene end by 2 bases; junction bases not matched to a gene: 8. The germline CDR1 and CDR2 sequences are PRHDT and FYEKMQ (reference sequence). The CDR3 is 18 amino acids.

The genes are TRBV18 and TRBJ2-7, with TRBD1 matching over 7 bases. CDR3 length equals 17 residues. Germline CDR1 reads KGHSH; CDR2 reads LQKENI. V shed 5 bases and J 5 bases; nucleotides not matched to a gene: 18. CDR3 nucleotide sequence: TGTGCCAGCTCAATCCGGGACAGTTTCACATGGGTTGACGAGCAGTACTTC. The encoded protein is CASSIRDSFTWVDEQYF.

This clone was observed a few times. The chain links TRBV7-9 to TRBJ2-5, with 8 bases matching TRBD2. V lost 4 bases and J lost 6; bases outside the gene matches: 7. Looked up from germline, CDR1 is SEHNR and CDR2 is FQNEAQ (reference sequence). The CDR3 is 14 amino acids. The CDR3 protein is CASSSGTRGQTQYF. In DNA, the CDR3 is TGTGCCAGCAGCTCAGGGACTAGAGGACAGACCCAGTACTTC.